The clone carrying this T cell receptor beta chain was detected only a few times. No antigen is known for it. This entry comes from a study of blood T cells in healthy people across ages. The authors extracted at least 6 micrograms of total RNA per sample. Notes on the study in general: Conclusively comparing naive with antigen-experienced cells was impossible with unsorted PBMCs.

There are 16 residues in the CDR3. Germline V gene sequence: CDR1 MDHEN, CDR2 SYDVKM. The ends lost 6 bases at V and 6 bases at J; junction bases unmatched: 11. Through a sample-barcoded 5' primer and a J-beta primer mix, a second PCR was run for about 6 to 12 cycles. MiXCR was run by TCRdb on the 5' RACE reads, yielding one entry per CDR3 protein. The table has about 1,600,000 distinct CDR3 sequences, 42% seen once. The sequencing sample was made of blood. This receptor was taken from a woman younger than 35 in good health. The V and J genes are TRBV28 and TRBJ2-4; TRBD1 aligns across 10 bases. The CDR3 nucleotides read TGTGCCAGCAGCAGACAGACAGGGGGCGAGTTAAACATTCAGTACTTC. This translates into CASSRQTGGELNIQYF.